Shown below are 25 T cell receptor beta chains from a single sample sequenced in a study of graft-versus-host responses after intestinal transplantation. No cognate antigen is known for these TCRs. Using immunoSEQ multiplex PCR, the repertoire was profiled, and TCRdb retains in-frame clones only, with some absent. The sample holds 30,000 to 40,000 clones, 85% to 95% seen once. The material sequenced was unstimulated CD8+ T cells sorted from spleen or lymph node cells, taken before transplant. The origin of the receptors is a human donor who was the organ donor for an intestinal transplant.

To note about this clone: Its ends do not fully match the called genes, so a read error is possible. V usage is TRBV6-1 and J usage is TRBJ2-2; perhaps TRBD1 as D (6 bases). The CDR3 is 13 residues long. Germline V gene lookup returns CDR1 MNHNS and CDR2 SASEGT. The CDR3 reads CAGRGVGTGELFF. CDR3 sequence (DNA): TGTGCCGGCAGGGGCGTGGGCACCGGGGAGCTGTTTTTT.

This clone was observed a handful of times. The rearrangement uses TRBV2 and TRBJ2-2; 14 bases fit TRBD2. CDR1 is SNHLY, CDR2 FYNNEI, per germline. This CDR3 is 14 amino acids long. This CDR3 reads CAGGTSGSNGELFF. CDR3 nucleotide sequence: TGTGCAGGGGGGACTAGCGGGAGCAACGGGGAGCTGTTTTTT.

The rearrangement joins TRBV27 to TRBJ1-1; TRBD1 is a possible D gene (6 bases). The V gene lost 4 bases and the J gene lost 0 bases, with 12 bases spanning the gap. This CDR3 is 15 amino acids long. CDR1 is MNHEY, CDR2 SMNVEV, per germline (reference sequence). CDR3 in DNA: TGTGCCAGCAGTTCCCACGGGACATTGAACACTGAAGCTTTCTTT. Encoded protein: CASSSHGTLNTEAFF.

The rearrangement uses TRBV15 and TRBJ1-1; 9 positions match TRBD1. Trimming at V came to 3 bases and at J to 1 base, leaving 9 bases not matched to a gene. CDR1 is LNHNV and CDR2 is YYDKDF in the germline V gene (reference sequence). The CDR3 consists of 17 residues. The CDR3 protein is CATSSRSGTGTNTEAFF. CDR3 sequence (DNA): TGTGCCACCAGCAGCAGATCCGGGACAGGGACGAACACTGAAGCTTTCTTT.

The chain joins TRBV27 to TRBJ2-3; TRBD2 matches 8 bases. Trimming took 2 bases from V and 5 from J; bases not matched to a gene: 6. Germline CDR1 reads MNHEY; CDR2 reads SMNVEV (reference sequence). The CDR3 consists of 15 residues. DNA of the CDR3: TGTGCCAGCAGTTTAGAGGGGCTAGCGGGAGATACGCAGTATTTT. It translates to CASSLEGLAGDTQYF.

J is TRBJ2-6 and V is TRBV18, with D perhaps assigned TRBD1 or TRBD2 (6 bases each). CDR1 and CDR2 (germline): KGHSH, LQKENI. The CDR3 spans 17 residues. Deletions cut 2 bases from V and 0 bases from J, with 11 bases between. Here the CDR3 DNA reads TGTGCCAGCTCACCAGGGGGGCGAAGCTCTGGGGCCAACGTCCTGACTTTC. Its translation: CASSPGGRSSGANVLTF.

This chain joins TRBV2 and TRBJ2-1, with 7 positions matching TRBD2. Germline trimming cut 5 bases from V and 6 bases from J; bases unmatched to any gene: 10. This CDR3 is 15 amino acids long. Germline V gene lookup returns CDR1 SNHLY and CDR2 FYNNEI. CDR3 nucleotides: TGTGCCAGCAGTCGGGCTAGCGGTAAACCCAATGAGCAGTTCTTC. Amino acids: CASSRASGKPNEQFF.

V usage is TRBV7-2 and J usage is TRBJ2-1; 9 bases align to TRBD2. Trimming cost V 5 bases and J 4 bases; bases outside gene matches: 12. The CDR3 has 17 amino acids. Germline V gene lookup returns CDR1 SGHTA and CDR2 FQGNSA. This CDR3 is CASSDTSGSVIYNEQFF. DNA for the CDR3: TGTGCCAGCAGCGATACTAGCGGGTCCGTAATATACAATGAGCAGTTCTTC.

V is TRBV5-1 and J is TRBJ1-4; the D gene is possibly TRBD1 (6 bases). The CDR3 has 16 amino acids. CDR1 and CDR2 (germline): SGHRS, YFSETQ. The V end was cut by 4 bases, the J end by 4 bases, with 17 bases between. CDR3 nucleotides: TGCGCCAGCAGCAAGAACAGACAGGTCCTTAATGAAAAACTGTTTTTT. Encoded protein: CASSKNRQVLNEKLFF.

This clone is classed as medium-sized. This rearrangement joins TRBV15 to TRBJ2-3; 8 bases match TRBD2. The CDR3 totals 15 residues. The V segment lost 9 bases and the J segment 3 bases; nucleotides outside the gene matches: 11. From germline, CDR1 is LNHNV and CDR2 YYDKDF (reference sequence). CDR3 DNA sequence: TGTGCCACTACGCGGTGGCGGGAGGATACAGATACGCAGTATTTT. Translated, it gives CATTRWREDTDTQYF.

The chain combines TRBV9 with TRBJ1-1; 9 nucleotides match TRBD1. Germline V gene sequence: CDR1 SGDLS, CDR2 YYNGEE. J lost 2 bases, V lost 0 bases, and 2 bases had no gene match. This CDR3 comprises 15 residues. This CDR3 reads CASSVGTGANTEAFF. The CDR3 bases are TGTGCCAGCAGCGTAGGGACAGGGGCTAACACTGAAGCTTTCTTT.

This rearrangement joins TRBV9 to TRBJ2-1; D not certain. This CDR3 region has 18 residues. With 4 bases removed from V and 3 bases from J, the gap between germline ends came to 23 bases. Germline assignment: CDR1 SGDLS and CDR2 YYNGEE. The CDR3 DNA is TGTGCCAGCAGCCCTACCGCATCGCACACGGGCCGCTACAATGAGCAGTTCTTC. Encoded protein: CASSPTASHTGRYNEQFF.

As for this clone: Distinct nucleotide sequences in the sample also encode this CDR3. The chain combines TRBV7-8 with TRBJ2-1; 9 nucleotides line up with TRBD1. V shed 4 bases and J 9 bases; nucleotides not matched to a gene: 10. The V gene's germline CDR1 is SGHVS and CDR2 FQNEAQ. This CDR3 has 15 residues. The CDR3 DNA reads as TGTGCCAGCAGCTCAAGCCAGGACAGGGGAATTGAGCAGTTCTTC. It yields the protein CASSSSQDRGIEQFF.

This sequence joins TRBV29-1 and TRBJ2-6, with D hard to call. The ends were cut back, 4 bases at V and 3 bases at J, with 10 bases in the middle. CDR1 is SQVTM and CDR2 is ANQGSEA in the germline V gene. The CDR3 is 14 residues long. This CDR3 reads CSVGWPGGANVLTF. The CDR3 bases are TGCAGCGTTGGCTGGCCTGGTGGGGCCAACGTCCTGACTTTC. The full variable domain, completed using reference TRBV29-1 and TRBJ2-6, is SAVISQKPSRDICQRGTSLTIQCQVDSQVTMMFWYRQQPGQSLTLIATANQGSEATYESGFVIDKFPISRPNLTFSTLTVSNMSPEDSSIYLCSVGWPGGANVLTFGAGSRLTVL.

V usage is TRBV4-3 and J usage is TRBJ2-2; D unclear. The CDR3 has 14 amino acids. The germline gives CDR1 LGHNA, CDR2 YSLEER. Trimming shortened V by 1 base and J by 7 bases, and 10 bases separated the two germline ends. For the CDR3, the DNA is TGCGCCAGCAGCCAAGGGACCCGAAGCGGGGAGCTGTTTTTT. Amino acid sequence: CASSQGTRSGELFF.

The V gene is TRBV25-1, the J gene TRBJ1-1; the D gene is possibly TRBD1 (5 bases). Per the germline V gene, CDR1 is MGHDK and CDR2 is SYGVNS. With 1 base removed from V and 1 base from J, the gap between germline ends came to 10 bases. CDR3 size: 15 residues. CDR3 nucleotide sequence: TGTGCCAGCAGTGAATTTCAGGGTCGGAACACTGAAGCTTTCTTT. It is translated as CASSEFQGRNTEAFF.

The CDR3 here is CASSEGPEREFSYEQYF. In DNA form, the CDR3 reads TGCGCCAGCAGCGAAGGACCCGAGCGGGAGTTCTCCTACGAGCAGTACTTC. The J gene is TRBJ2-7, the V gene TRBV5-1; the match to TRBD2 covers 8 bases. The CDR3 consists of 17 residues. J gave up 0 bases and V 4 bases, and 12 bases lay outside the gene matches. Germline CDR1 SGHRS, CDR2 YFSETQ.

The chain links TRBV2 to TRBJ2-1, with 11 nucleotides matching TRBD2. Per the germline V gene, CDR1 is SNHLY and CDR2 is FYNNEI. The V gene end was trimmed by 3 bases and the J gene end by 8 bases; junction bases not matched to a gene: 6. This CDR3 has 15 residues. The CDR3 reads CASSEGLAALDEQFF. The CDR3 nucleotides are TGTGCCAGCAGTGAGGGACTAGCGGCGCTGGATGAGCAGTTCTTC.

The rearrangement uses TRBV4-1 and TRBJ2-7; TRBD1 might be the D (5 bases). CDR3 length: 14 residues. CDR1 is MGHRA and CDR2 is YSYEKL in the germline V gene. The V and J ends lost 2 bases and 0 bases respectively, with 8 bases between them. CDR3 DNA sequence: TGCGCCAGCAGCCAAACAGGCCTCTCCTACGAGCAGTACTTC. Protein sequence: CASSQTGLSYEQYF.

The chain couples TRBV29-1 to TRBJ2-7; 9 bases line up with TRBD2. V was clipped by 3 bases and J by 3 bases; unmatched bases: 3. CDR1 SQVTM and CDR2 ANQGSEA come from the germline V gene. The CDR3 runs to 13 residues. CDR3 residues: CSVDAGGVYEQYF. CDR3 in DNA: TGCAGCGTTGACGCGGGAGGGGTCTACGAGCAGTACTTC.

The CDR3 protein is CASSQLAGVGYEQYF. Written as DNA, the CDR3 is TGCGCCAGCAGCCAGTTAGCGGGAGTGGGGTACGAGCAGTACTTC. The chain employs TRBV4-1 and TRBJ2-7, with 9 bases matching TRBD2. V was clipped by 3 bases and J by 4 bases; unmatched bases: 7. The length of the CDR3 is 15 residues. The germline V gene encodes CDR1 MGHRA and CDR2 YSYEKL.

This clone was detected once. This chain uses TRBV28 with TRBJ2-5; the D gene is possibly TRBD2 (6 bases). The CDR3 covers 16 residues. Germline loops: CDR1 MDHEN, CDR2 SYDVKM. V lost 2 bases and J lost 1, with 14 bases in between. This CDR3 reads CASSLRGGAAQETQYF. CDR3 coding DNA: TGTGCCAGCAGTTTACGAGGAGGGGCCGCCCAAGAGACCCAGTACTTC.

This chain connects TRBV12-5 to TRBJ2-6; weak D call: TRBD1 (5 bases). The CDR3 spans 17 residues. The V gene's germline CDR1 is LGHNT and CDR2 FRNRAP. Trimming cost V 5 bases and J 5 bases, with 19 bases left between them. CDR3 coding DNA: TGTGCTAGTGGTGAGAATGCAGGACAAAGTCGGGCCAACGTCCTGACTTTC. Translated, it gives CASGENAGQSRANVLTF.

CDR3 loop: CASSEAAGVSYEQYF. The CDR3, as DNA: TGTGCCAGCAGTGAAGCAGCGGGAGTATCCTACGAGCAGTACTTC. The chain employs TRBV6-1 and TRBJ2-7, with 8 bases identical to TRBD2. Looked up from germline, CDR1 is MNHNS and CDR2 is SASEGT. The CDR3 is made up of 15 amino acids. J was trimmed by 1 base and V by 0 bases; bases with no gene match: 2.

The chain links TRBV19 to TRBJ2-1; the match to TRBD2 covers 9 bases. The CDR3 is 15 amino acids. The trim removed 5 bases at V and 0 bases at J, leaving 2 bases unmatched. Germline V gene sequence: CDR1 LNHDA, CDR2 SQIVND (reference sequence). DNA of the CDR3: TGTGCCAGTAGTCTAGCGGGGAGCTCCTACAATGAGCAGTTCTTC. Its translation is CASSLAGSSYNEQFF.